This passage covers 24 T cell receptor beta chains from one sample sequenced in a study of T cells after yellow fever vaccination. Each CDR3 protein is one row after TCRdb ran MiXCR on the 5' RACE reads. The data contain about 130,000 distinct CDR3 sequences, 7.4% of them singletons. Sequenced here: CD4+ T cells sorted from PBMCs, sampled 10 to 11 days after the first yellow fever vaccination. The receptor source for this set is a man younger than 35 who received the YFV17D yellow fever vaccine.

This clonotype was counted many times. The chain carries TRBV4-3 and TRBJ2-3, with no clear D. V lost 1 base and J 1 base, leaving 12 bases between the germline ends. This CDR3 contains 16 residues. Per the germline V gene, CDR1 is LGHNA and CDR2 is YSLEER. This chain's CDR3 is CASSQVLLEGTDTQYF. The CDR3 DNA follows: TGCGCCAGCAGCCAAGTGCTCCTAGAGGGCACAGATACGCAGTATTTT.

The chain uses TRBV6-5 and TRBJ1-2; tentative D call: TRBD1 (6 bases). Germline V gene data show CDR1 as MNHEY and CDR2 as SVGAGI. The CDR3 consists of 14 residues. V gave up 6 bases and J gave up 0 bases, with 11 bases separating them. The CDR3 loop is CASRTAGANYGYTF. In DNA form, the CDR3 reads TGTGCCAGCAGGACGGCAGGGGCTAACTATGGCTACACCTTC.

CDR3: CASRKRQGENTEAFF. In nucleotides, the CDR3 is TGTGCCAGCAGAAAAAGACAGGGAGAGAACACTGAAGCTTTCTTT. V gene TRBV7-8 combines with J gene TRBJ1-1, with TRBD1 identical over 7 bases. Germline V lookup: CDR1 SGHVS, CDR2 FQNEAQ. This CDR3 spans 15 amino acids. V lost 6 bases, J lost 1 base, and 8 bases stayed unmatched.

The J gene is TRBJ1-1, the V gene TRBV6-1; D gene uncertain. Between the trimmed V and J ends, which lost 1 base and 8 bases, there was a span of 17 bases. Germline V lookup: CDR1 MNHNS, CDR2 SASEGT. The CDR3 runs to 15 residues. CDR3 amino acids: CASSEVHSATAEAFF. In DNA, the CDR3 is TGTGCCAGCAGTGAAGTACATTCGGCGACGGCAGAAGCTTTCTTT.

This clonotype was seen many times. The chain combines TRBV12-3 or TRBV12-4 with TRBJ2-7, with 7 nucleotides matching TRBD1. The CDR3 covers 13 residues. J gave up 4 bases and V 5 bases, and 5 bases lay outside the gene matches. CDR3: CASSTDRAYEQYF. CDR3 nucleotides: TGTGCCAGCAGTACTGACAGGGCGTACGAGCAGTACTTC.

The table lists this clonotype with many counts. This rearrangement joins TRBV4-2 to TRBJ2-3; 9 nucleotides line up with TRBD2. After removal of 7 bases from V and 0 bases from J, the junction contained 5 bases not matched to a gene. Looked up from germline, CDR1 is LGHNA and CDR2 is YNFKEQ. CDR3 size: 15 residues. This CDR3 reads CASTALAGSTDTQYF. The DNA for the CDR3 is TGTGCCAGCACCGCGCTAGCGGGGAGCACAGATACGCAGTATTTT.

This chain joins TRBV6-2 or TRBV6-3 and TRBJ2-2, with a weak D call TRBD1 (6 bases). Trimming stripped 11 bases from V and 6 bases from J, with 28 bases between. This CDR3 contains 17 residues. In germline, CDR1 is MNHEY, CDR2 SVGEGT. The CDR3 protein is CAFSFRDGGPGPGELFF. CDR3 DNA: TGTGCCTTCAGTTTTCGAGATGGGGGCCCAGGGCCCGGGGAGCTGTTTTTT.

This clonotype occurred many times. The chain couples TRBV5-1 to TRBJ2-3, with D maybe TRBD1 (6 bases). The CDR3 extends over 15 amino acids. Germline-derived CDR1 and CDR2 are SGHRS and YFSETQ. V lost 3 bases, J lost 2 bases, and 13 bases lay in between. The CDR3: CASSSRTDSTDTQYF. The DNA of the CDR3 is TGCGCCAGCAGCTCGAGGACAGATTCCACAGATACGCAGTATTTT.

This clonotype was seen at least ten times. CDR3 coding DNA: TGCAGTGCTAGGACTAGCGGGGGCCAAGGAGGCACAGATACGCAGTATTTT. This codes for CSARTSGGQGGTDTQYF. V is TRBV20-1 and J is TRBJ2-3, with 12 nucleotides matching TRBD2. Trimming removed 3 bases from V and 1 base from J; junction bases left unmatched: 8. This CDR3 has 17 residues. Germline V gives CDR1 DFQATT, CDR2 SNEGSKA (reference sequence).

This clonotype was observed a handful of times. The chain carries TRBV5-1 and TRBJ2-1; D is perhaps TRBD2 (7 bases). V was clipped by 2 bases and J by 9 bases, with 15 bases between them. Germline V lookup: CDR1 SGHRS, CDR2 YFSETQ. CDR3 size: 14 residues. CDR3 nucleotides: TGCGCCAGCAGCTTTTCGGGGGGCTTTAGTGAGCAGTTCTTC. It translates to CASSFSGGFSEQFF.

In this sample, this clonotype turned up a few times. The V gene is TRBV28, the J gene TRBJ2-3, with D possibly matching TRBD1 (6 bases). Germline V gives CDR1 MDHEN, CDR2 SYDVKM. V shed 6 bases and J shed 4 bases, with 20 bases lying between them. The CDR3 length is 16 residues. CDR3 amino acids: CASSLQEGGRPDTQYF. CDR3 DNA sequence: TGTGCCAGCAGCCTGCAGGAAGGGGGACGACCAGATACGCAGTATTTT.

This clonotype was observed many times. The V and J genes are TRBV18 and TRBJ1-6, with D perhaps matching TRBD1 (5 bases). V lost 1 base and J 4 bases, leaving 11 bases between the germline ends. The CDR3 is 16 residues long. Germline-derived CDR1 and CDR2 are KGHSH and LQKENI. CDR3 nucleotide sequence: TGTGCCAGCTCACCACTCGGGGGGAGTTATAATTCACCCCTCCACTTT. Its protein product is CASSPLGGSYNSPLHF.

This clonotype was seen repeatedly, ten times or more. The chain joins TRBV7-2 to TRBJ2-3, with D possibly being TRBD2 (5 bases). V was cut by 3 bases and J by 0 bases, with 13 bases left in between. This CDR3 is 16 amino acids long. The germline V gene has CDR1 SGHTA and CDR2 FQGNSA. Here the CDR3 reads CASSFPVERSTDTQYF. The CDR3 coding sequence is TGTGCCAGCAGCTTCCCGGTGGAGCGGAGCACAGATACGCAGTATTTT.

This clonotype showed up many times. The chain carries TRBV20-1 and TRBJ2-1, with D perhaps TRBD1 (5 bases). There are 13 residues in the CDR3. Between the trimmed V and J ends, which lost 3 bases and 2 bases, there was a span of 8 bases. The germline gives CDR1 DFQATT, CDR2 SNEGSKA (reference sequence). The DNA for the CDR3 is TGCAGTGCTAGCAGGGTGGCCTACAATGAGCAGTTCTTC. Its protein product is CSASRVAYNEQFF.

This clonotype was seen repeatedly, ten times or more. This rearrangement joins TRBV7-2 to TRBJ2-3, with 14 bases aligning to TRBD2. CDR3 length: 17 amino acids. After removal of 5 bases from V and 1 base from J, the junction contained 5 bases not matched to a gene. Germline-derived CDR1 and CDR2 are SGHTA and FQGNSA. The chain's CDR3 is CASSTRTSGGRTDTQYF. The DNA of the CDR3 is TGTGCCAGCAGCACCCGGACTAGCGGGGGGCGCACAGATACGCAGTATTTT. The complete variable domain, with remaining parts taken from reference TRBV7-2 and TRBJ2-3, reads GAGVSQSPSNKVTEKGKDVELRCDPISGHTALYWYRQSLGQGLEFLIYFQGNSAPDKSGLPSDRFSAERTGGSVSTLTIQRTQQEDSAVYLCASSTRTSGGRTDTQYFGPGTRLTVL.

This clonotype came up many times. The CDR3 DNA sequence: TGCAGTGCTAGTTTGGGACCTAACTCCTACAATGAGCAGTTCTTC. It translates to CSASLGPNSYNEQFF. The chain employs TRBV20-1 and TRBJ2-1; D is perhaps TRBD1 or TRBD2 (5 bases each). The germline V gene has CDR1 DFQATT and CDR2 SNEGSKA (reference sequence). CDR3 length: 15 amino acids. Trimming pared 3 bases from V and 0 bases from J, leaving 12 bases between.

This clonotype was counted at least ten times. V usage is TRBV20-1 and J usage is TRBJ2-3; D not resolved. Trimming cost V 2 bases and J 4 bases, with 13 bases left between them. Germline CDR1 reads DFQATT; CDR2 reads SNEGSKA (reference sequence). The length of the CDR3 is 14 residues. CDR3 region: CSARMTFGADTQYF. CDR3 DNA: TGCAGTGCTAGAATGACGTTTGGCGCAGATACGCAGTATTTT.

This clonotype was found many times. The chain couples TRBV7-8 to TRBJ2-3; no clear D gene. This CDR3 comprises 12 residues. V was trimmed by 5 bases and J by 6 bases, leaving 9 bases between them. Germline V gives CDR1 SGHVS, CDR2 FQNEAQ. The CDR3 DNA reads TGTGCCAGCAGCCCGAGATTGGATACGCAGTATTTT. Amino acids: CASSPRLDTQYF.

This clonotype was detected many times. This chain connects TRBV4-2 to TRBJ1-1; D is undetermined. Trimming stripped 1 base from V and 3 bases from J, with 18 bases between. The germline gives CDR1 LGHNA, CDR2 YNFKEQ. The CDR3 length is 17 residues. The CDR3 bases are TGTGCCAGCAGCCAAGGGAGTGGATGGGTTAGAGACACTGAAGCTTTCTTT. Amino acid sequence: CASSQGSGWVRDTEAFF.

This clonotype was counted many times. The V gene is TRBV12-3 or TRBV12-4, the J gene TRBJ1-3; weak D call: TRBD1 (6 bases). The CDR3 runs to 17 residues. V was clipped by 9 bases and J by 1 base, with 22 bases between them. DNA for the CDR3: TGTGCCAGTATACCGTTTACAGGGACTGTGTCTGGAAACACCATATATTTT. It specifies CASIPFTGTVSGNTIYF.

Points on this clonotype: Since a much larger clone is just one base distant, this may be a read error. This sequence joins TRBV6-1 and TRBJ2-5, with 8 positions matching TRBD2. Germline values: CDR1 MNHNS, CDR2 SASEGT. J lost 4 bases, V lost 8 bases, and 18 bases had no gene match. The CDR3 is 17 amino acids. The CDR3 loop reads CASCKDGAGGGGETQYF. The CDR3 region has the DNA TGTGCCAGCTGTAAAGACGGGGCGGGGGGTGGAGGAGAGACCCAGTACTTC.

The genes are TRBV16 and TRBJ1-6, with TRBD1 matching over 9 bases. Losses at the gene ends were 5 bases for V and 9 bases for J; bases not matched to a gene: 17. Germline loops: CDR1 KGHSY, CDR2 FQNENV. CDR3 length: 18 residues. The CDR3 nucleotides read TGTGCCAGCAGCAGCCTCGCCCCCGCAACAGGGGGCGGTTCACCCCTCCACTTT. Residues: CASSSLAPATGGGSPLHF. Full variable domain (rest looked up from reference TRBV16 and TRBJ1-6): GEEVAQTPKHLVRGEGQKAKLYCAPIKGHSYVFWYQQVLKNEFKFLISFQNENVFDETGMPKERFSAKCLPNSPCSLEIQATKLEDSAVYFCASSSLAPATGGGSPLHFGNGTRLTVT.

This clonotype occurred a few times. The chain joins TRBV20-1 to TRBJ2-3; D may be TRBD1 or TRBD2 (5 bases each). Trimming cost V 0 bases and J 2 bases, with 18 bases left between them. This CDR3 contains 17 residues. Germline CDR1 reads DFQATT; CDR2 reads SNEGSKA (reference sequence). CDR3 residues: CSARDTVGRGATDTQYF. The DNA for the CDR3 is TGCAGTGCTAGAGATACAGTGGGGAGAGGGGCCACAGATACGCAGTATTTT.

The sample holds many counts of this clonotype. The chain joins TRBV5-1 to TRBJ1-2; weak D call: TRBD1 (6 bases). V shed 2 bases and J shed 2 bases, with 13 bases lying between them. The CDR3 is 15 residues long. Per germline, CDR1 SGHRS and CDR2 YFSETQ. The CDR3 here is CASSFMGGRNYGYTF. The CDR3 DNA is TGCGCCAGCAGCTTCATGGGGGGCAGGAACTATGGCTACACCTTC.